This is a list of T cell receptor beta chains from one sample in a study of shared clonotypes between healthy human individuals. The data were produced by immunoSEQ multiplex PCR, yet TCRdb's version contains in-frame clones alone and is incomplete. Here the sample spans over 850,000 clones, around 78% being singletons. The sample consisted of memory CD4+ T cells from PBMCs. These receptors all come from a young man in good health. Some clones in this sample may be carry-over from other donors' samples. Both conserved end residues are part of each CDR3. Fields, in order: J gene, clone size, V gene, D gene, CDR3 protein, CDR3 DNA. D genes are given only for firm matches. Some rows mark clone size as missing; the rest say once, few, many or name a class of expanded clone.

>TRBJ1-3|-|TRBV21-1|-
CALGRDGNTIYF
TGTGCCCTCGGCAGGGATGGAAACACCATATATTTT
>TRBJ2-1|-|TRBV11-2|-
CASTPGGVAYNEQFF
TGTGCCAGCACCCCAGGCGGGGTAGCGTACAATGAGCAGTTCTTC
>TRBJ2-1|-|TRBV10-1|-
CASSTDYNEQFF
TGCGCCAGCAGTACGGACTACAATGAGCAGTTCTTC
>TRBJ2-4|few|TRBV6-5|-
CASKGGFNYIQYF
TGTGCCAGCAAGGGGGGTTTCAATTACATTCAGTACTTC
>TRBJ1-2|-|TRBV18|-
CASMDSSNYGYTF
TGTGCCAGTATGGACAGTTCAAACTATGGCTACACCTTC
>TRBJ2-2|-|TRBV27|TRBD2
CASGPAGGIGELFF
TGTGCCAGCGGACCAGCGGGAGGGATCGGGGAGCTGTTTTTT
>TRBJ2-3|-|TRBV5-1|-
CASSSTVTGRIDQSTDTQYF
TGCGCCAGCAGCTCAACCGTGACAGGGAGGATCGATCAAAGCACAGATACGCAGTATTTT
>TRBJ2-7|once|TRBV5-1|TRBD2
CASSTGLAGGPWAAEQYF
TGCGCCAGCAGCACGGGACTAGCGGGTGGCCCTTGGGCTGCCGAGCAGTACTTC
>TRBJ2-7|-|TRBV2|-
CASSEFGQSYEQYF
TGTGCCAGCAGTGAATTTGGACAAAGCTACGAGCAGTACTTC
>TRBJ2-5|-|TRBV9|-
CASSVGGYQETQYF
TGTGCCAGCAGCGTAGGAGGGTATCAAGAGACCCAGTACTTC
>TRBJ2-7|-|TRBV13|TRBD2
CASSRRPTSGSYEQYF
TGTGCCAGCAGCCGTAGGCCGACTAGCGGATCCTACGAGCAGTACTTC
>TRBJ1-1|-|TRBV7-9|TRBD1
CASSLARQGGWITEAFF
TGTGCCAGCAGCTTAGCGCGACAGGGGGGATGGATCACTGAAGCTTTCTTT
>TRBJ2-2|-|TRBV18|-
CASSPLQANTGELFF
TGTGCCAGCTCACCACTACAGGCGAACACCGGGGAGCTGTTTTTT
>TRBJ1-4|few|TRBV28|-
CASSWTDEKLFF
TGTGCCAGCAGTTGGACAGACGAAAAACTGTTTTTT
>TRBJ2-5|few|TRBV30|TRBD2
CAWSVGLAGARETQYF
TGTGCCTGGAGTGTTGGACTAGCGGGAGCGCGAGAGACCCAGTACTTC
>TRBJ2-7|-|TRBV6-1|-
CASSALGGLDEQYF
TGTGCCAGCAGTGCCCTGGGGGGCCTAGACGAGCAGTACTTC
>TRBJ1-4|-|TRBV4-1|-
CASSLNEKLFF
TGTGCCAGCAGCCTCAACGAAAAACTGTTTTTT
>TRBJ2-7|few|TRBV7-9|TRBD1
CASSWTGGYEQYF
TGTGCCAGCAGCTGGACAGGGGGCTACGAGCAGTACTTC
>TRBJ1-3|-|TRBV6-5|-
CASTHPSGNTIYF
TGTGCCAGCACCCACCCATCTGGAAACACCATATATTTT
>TRBJ2-7|-|TRBV9|TRBD2
CASSHPGTSYEQYF
TGTGCCAGCAGCCATCCCGGGACTAGTTACGAGCAGTACTTC
>TRBJ2-6|-|TRBV29-1|-
CSVGSKTGANVLTF
TGCAGCGTTGGATCTAAAACTGGGGCCAACGTCCTGACTTTC
>TRBJ1-2|few|TRBV4-3|-
CASSQQGMGVYGYTF
TGCGCCAGCAGCCAACAGGGGATGGGTGTCTATGGCTACACCTTC
>TRBJ2-2|once|TRBV11-3|-
CASSHGGRTGELFF
TGTGCCAGCAGCCACGGGGGGCGGACCGGGGAGCTGTTTTTT
>TRBJ2-7|-|TRBV11-3|-
CASSFRYPLYEQYF
TGTGCCAGCAGCTTCAGGTACCCCCTCTACGAGCAGTACTTC
>TRBJ1-4|-|TRBV5-1|-
CASSLFDRREKLFF
TGCGCCAGCAGCTTGTTCGACAGGCGTGAAAAACTGTTTTTT
>TRBJ2-5|-|TRBV28|TRBD2
CASRKTSRETQYF
TGTGCCAGCAGAAAGACTAGCCGGGAGACCCAGTACTTC
>TRBJ1-2|few|TRBV6-5|-
CASSYRKQGYGYTF
TGTGCCAGCAGTTATAGAAAGCAGGGATATGGCTACACCTTC
>TRBJ2-3|few|TRBV10-1|-
CASSATGSTDTQYF
TGCGCCAGCAGTGCGACAGGAAGCACAGATACGCAGTATTTT
>TRBJ2-2|-|TRBV7-3|TRBD2
CASSSPGGSSTGELFF
TGTGCCAGCAGCTCACCGGGCGGGAGCTCCACCGGGGAGCTGTTTTTT
>TRBJ2-7|-|TRBV18|-
CASSPKDSYEQYF
TGTGCCAGCTCACCAAAGGACAGCTACGAGCAGTACTTC
>TRBJ2-3|-|TRBV7-2|-
CASSPADTQYF
TGTGCCAGCAGCCCAGCTGATACGCAGTATTTT
>TRBJ2-2|few|TRBV5-1|TRBD2
CASRGSGTSGTGELFF
TGCGCCAGCAGAGGATCCGGGACTAGCGGCACCGGGGAGCTGTTTTTT
>TRBJ1-4|-|TRBV21-1|-
CASSRGGGQTEFATNEKLFF
TGTGCCAGCAGCCGAGGGGGGGGACAGACCGAGTTTGCAACTAATGAAAAACTGTTTTTT